The clone carrying this T cell receptor beta chain was observed once. Its specificity is unknown. The record originates from a study of T cell responses to AZD1222 COVID-19 vaccine. General observations from the study: Distributed over spike, vaccine-associated CD4 TCRs predominated at 160-218 and 743-854.

Generated by immunoSEQ multiplex PCR, the TCRdb table keeps only in-frame clones and is missing some. The sample gives approximately 120,000 clones, about 89% of which show up once; 9.5% is in the top ten. The CDR3 loop spans 13 amino acids. Germline V gene sequence: CDR1 LNHDA, CDR2 SQIVND (reference sequence). V dropped 10 bases and J dropped 1 base, with 13 bases sitting between them. Second-dose recipients at about 4 or about 12 weeks were treated as one pooled group. The TCR was taken from an adult who received the AZD1222 COVID-19 vaccine. The sequenced sample was peripheral blood, obtained 28 days after the second AZD1222 dose. The rearrangement joins TRBV19 to TRBJ1-1; D is perhaps TRBD1 (5 bases). CDR3 sequence reads: CAIREQGNTEAFF. In DNA form, the CDR3 reads TGTGCCATTAGAGAGCAGGGGAACACTGAAGCTTTCTTT.